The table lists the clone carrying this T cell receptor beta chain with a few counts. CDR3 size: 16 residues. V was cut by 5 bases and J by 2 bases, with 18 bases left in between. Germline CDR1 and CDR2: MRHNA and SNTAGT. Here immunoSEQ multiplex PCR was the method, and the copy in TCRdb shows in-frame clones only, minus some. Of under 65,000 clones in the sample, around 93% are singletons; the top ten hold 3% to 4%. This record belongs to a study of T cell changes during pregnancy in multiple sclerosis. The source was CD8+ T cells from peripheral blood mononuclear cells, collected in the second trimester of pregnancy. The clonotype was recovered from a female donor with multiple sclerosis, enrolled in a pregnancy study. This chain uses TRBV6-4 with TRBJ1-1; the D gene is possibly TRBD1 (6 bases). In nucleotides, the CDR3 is TGTGCCAGCAGTCCTGGACAGTGGGGAACTAACACTGAAGCTTTCTTT. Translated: CASSPGQWGTNTEAFF.